This T cell receptor beta chain stems from a study of cytomegalovirus exposure and HLA in healthy donors. PCR primers comprised 60 Vbeta and 13 Jbeta primers. Measured with immunoSEQ multiplex PCR; TCRdb has only the in-frame clones, and not every one. The profile shows 85,000 to 90,000 clones, roughly 84% of them singletons. Per germline, CDR1 GTSNPN and CDR2 SVGIG (reference sequence). Deletions cut 3 bases from V and 6 bases from J, with 22 bases between. The CDR3 is 16 residues long. This clone was recorded once. This chain connects TRBV30 to TRBJ2-3; D perhaps matches TRBD1 (6 bases). This TCR came from a man younger than 45 in good health and CMV-seronegative. Sequencing input: PBMCs. CDR3 DNA: TGTGCCTGGAGCTACGGACAGAACTCACCCGGGGATACGCAGTATTTT. Protein sequence: CAWSYGQNSPGDTQYF.